These T cell receptor beta chains were read from a single sample in a study of response to subunit inactivated influenza vaccine. MiXCR, applied by TCRdb to the RT-PCR reads, yields one record per CDR3 protein. The sample shows fewer than 800,000 distinct CDR3 sequences, about 15% of them seen only once. The source was PBMCs from blood, collected about 13 days after vaccination. The receptors were gathered from a man aged 50 or older who received an inactivated influenza vaccine. Each CDR3 is given with its conserved first and last residue. A D gene is named only where the DNA matches it firmly. Clone size is given for some rows only: seen once, a few or many times, or a class if the clone is expanded.

d_gene	v_gene	abundance	j_gene	CDR3aa	CDR3nt
TRBD1	TRBV7-9	many	TRBJ1-6	CASSDRGSPLHF	TGTGCCAGCAGCGACAGGGGTTCACCCCTCCACTTT
TRBD1	TRBV20-1	few	TRBJ2-3	CSARPNRGPLGDTQYF	TGCAGTGCTAGACCCAACAGGGGGCCCTTGGGTGATACGCAGTATTTT
-	TRBV6-5	few	TRBJ2-3	CASSYRRTSDTQYF	TGTGCCAGCAGTTACCGACGAACCTCAGATACGCAGTATTTT
-	TRBV29-1	-	TRBJ2-7	CSVGGRAVGEQYF	TGCAGCGTTGGGGGCCGCGCGGTCGGCGAGCAGTACTTC
-	TRBV3-1	few	TRBJ1-1	CASSQDLRQGLEAFF	TGTGCCAGCAGCCAAGATCTTCGGCAGGGGTTAGAAGCTTTCTTT
-	TRBV6-1	few	TRBJ1-5	CASTPRGPYSNQPQHF	TGTGCCAGCACCCCACGGGGTCCCTATAGCAATCAGCCCCAGCATTTT
-	TRBV5-1	-	TRBJ2-3	CASRSPGRGTDTQYF	TGCGCCAGCAGATCCCCAGGGCGCGGCACAGATACGCAGTATTTT
TRBD2	TRBV18	-	TRBJ2-3	CASSPPPGGPTDTQYF	TGTGCCAGCTCACCACCGCCGGGAGGGCCCACAGATACGCAGTATTTT
-	TRBV20-1	-	TRBJ1-4	CSARDPSGSGEKLFF	TGCAGTGCTAGAGATCCGTCAGGGTCCGGCGAAAAACTGTTTTTT
-	TRBV30	few	TRBJ2-1	CAWRPTGYPYNEQFF	TGTGCCTGGAGACCAACAGGGTACCCCTACAATGAGCAGTTCTTC
-	TRBV23-1	-	TRBJ2-7	CASKTTDSTRGHEQYF	TGCGCCAGCAAGACGACTGACTCGACGAGGGGCCACGAGCAGTACTTC
-	TRBV6-2/TRBV6-3	-	TRBJ1-2	CASSYVQNYGYTF	TGTGCCAGCAGTTACGTACAGAACTATGGCTACACCTTC
TRBD1	TRBV5-1	-	TRBJ2-7	CASSEGQARSYEQYF	TGCGCCAGCAGCGAAGGACAGGCTCGCTCCTACGAGCAGTACTTC
TRBD1	TRBV30	few	TRBJ1-6	CAWNRRQGSNSPLHF	TGTGCCTGGAATCGTCGACAGGGATCAAATTCACCCCTCCACTTT
-	TRBV5-4	few	TRBJ2-2	CASGRQTGELFF	TGTGCCAGCGGGCGACAAACCGGGGAGCTGTTTTTT
-	TRBV28	once	TRBJ2-1	CASTLSGYTEQFF	TGTGCCAGCACCCTTAGCGGTTACACTGAGCAGTTCTTC
-	TRBV18	-	TRBJ2-1	CASSPASGLTYNEQFF	TGTGCCAGCTCACCAGCATCTGGACTTACCTACAATGAGCAGTTCTTC
-	TRBV25-1	-	TRBJ1-4	CASSEGSDDEKLFF	TGTGCCAGCAGTGAAGGTTCGGATGATGAAAAACTGTTTTTT
-	TRBV2	few	TRBJ1-5	CASSNHNQPQHF	TGTGCCAGCAGTAACCACAATCAGCCCCAGCATTTT
-	TRBV28	-	TRBJ2-7	CASSFLDTYVEQYF	TGTGCCAGCAGTTTCCTCGACACGTACGTGGAGCAGTACTTC
TRBD2	TRBV20-1	many	TRBJ2-1	CSAREWTSFIEQFF	TGCAGTGCTAGAGAGTGGACTAGCTTTATCGAGCAGTTCTTC
-	TRBV6-1	-	TRBJ2-3	CASRWGKSTDTQYF	TGTGCCAGCAGGTGGGGGAAGAGCACAGATACGCAGTATTTT
-	TRBV7-9	few	TRBJ2-1	CASSQIRGPAYNEQFF	TGTGCCAGCAGCCAAATTAGGGGCCCCGCCTACAATGAGCAGTTCTTC
-	TRBV18	-	TRBJ2-1	CASSPNRQVSYNEQFF	TGTGCCAGCTCACCGAACCGACAGGTCTCCTACAATGAGCAGTTCTTC
-	TRBV15	many	TRBJ2-3	CATSRATLGQYF	TGTGCCACCAGCAGAGCCACTTTGGGGCAGTATTTT
-	TRBV5-1	many	TRBJ2-1	CASSLVSSSYNEQFF	TGCGCCAGCAGCTTGGTTTCCTCCTCCTACAATGAGCAGTTCTTC
-	TRBV6-1	few	TRBJ1-5	CACCRELYQPQHF	TGTGCCTGCTGCCGGGAGCTTTATCAGCCCCAGCATTTT
-	TRBV5-1	-	TRBJ1-2	CASSSPLADRPYGYTF	TGCGCCAGCAGCTCTCCCCTTGCAGACAGACCCTATGGCTACACCTTC
-	TRBV5-1	many	TRBJ2-7	CASSLSGGHYEQYF	TGCGCCAGCAGCTTGTCCGGTGGCCACTACGAGCAGTACTTC
TRBD2	TRBV3-1	few	TRBJ2-7	CASSPGLAGLSYEQYF	TGTGCCAGCAGCCCCGGACTAGCGGGATTGAGTTACGAGCAGTACTTC
TRBD2	TRBV29-1	-	TRBJ2-3	CSVHLAGGRGDTQYF	TGCAGCGTCCACCTAGCGGGGGGCCGCGGAGATACGCAGTATTTT
-	TRBV7-9	few	TRBJ1-1	CASSLGQPGDTEAFF	TGTGCCAGCAGCTTAGGACAGCCAGGGGACACTGAAGCTTTCTTT
TRBD2	TRBV20-1	-	TRBJ2-3	CSARGLAGEAQYF	TGCAGTGCAAGAGGACTAGCGGGGGAGGCGCAGTATTTT
-	TRBV29-1	many	TRBJ2-1	CSVQGGSSYNEQFF	TGCAGCGTCCAAGGAGGAAGCTCCTACAATGAGCAGTTCTTC
-	TRBV24-1	-	TRBJ1-5	CATSEGQGRAFQPQHF	TGTGCCACCAGTGAAGGCCAGGGTCGCGCCTTTCAGCCCCAGCATTTT
-	TRBV10-1	few	TRBJ2-5	CASSEARGGETQYF	TGCGCCAGCAGTGAGGCTCGGGGAGGCGAGACCCAGTACTTC
-	TRBV15	few	TRBJ2-7	CATSSYPRGDYEQYF	TGTGCCACCAGCAGTTACCCCAGGGGAGACTACGAGCAGTACTTC
-	TRBV4-2	-	TRBJ2-3	CASSQPSASDTQYF	TGTGCCAGCAGCCAGCCTAGCGCCTCAGATACGCAGTATTTT
-	TRBV6-2/TRBV6-3	-	TRBJ1-1	CASRRATEAFF	TGTGCCAGCAGGCGGGCCACTGAAGCTTTCTTT
TRBD1	TRBV7-9	few	TRBJ2-7	CASSSAWTGDSYEQYF	TGTGCCAGCAGCTCCGCTTGGACAGGGGACTCCTACGAGCAGTACTTC
-	TRBV7-2	few	TRBJ1-5	CASSRTSGQPQHF	TGTGCCAGCAGTCGTACTTCTGGTCAGCCCCAGCATTTT